A single sample is the source of the 28 T cell receptor beta chains below, sequenced in a study of T cell responses to AZD1222 COVID-19 vaccine. Sequenced by immunoSEQ multiplex PCR; TCRdb stores in-frame clones only, minus some. The repertoire consists of about 140,000 clones, with roughly 92% occurring once and the leading ten covering approximately 5.4%. The starting material was peripheral blood, obtained on day 0 of AZD1222 vaccination. Source of these receptors: an adult in good health.

The chain links TRBV19 to TRBJ1-5, with TRBD1 as a possible D gene (5 bases). This CDR3 is 17 amino acids long. Germline assignment: CDR1 LNHDA and CDR2 SQIVND (reference sequence). With 3 bases removed from V and 0 bases from J, the gap between germline ends came to 15 bases. CDR3 region: CASSMGGRSVSNQPQHF. In DNA form, the CDR3 reads TGTGCCAGTAGTATGGGGGGAAGGTCGGTTAGCAATCAGCCCCAGCATTTT.

This chain connects TRBV5-1 to TRBJ2-3; TRBD2 agrees at 14 bases. This CDR3 is 15 amino acids long. Germline CDR1 reads SGHRS; CDR2 reads YFSETQ. V dropped 0 bases and J dropped 8; count of bases not matched to a gene: 2. The CDR3 here is CASSLAGLAGGTQYF. DNA of the CDR3: TGCGCCAGCAGCTTGGCCGGACTAGCGGGGGGTACGCAGTATTTT.

The chain is built from TRBV28 and TRBJ1-2; 7 bases agree with TRBD1. CDR3 size: 14 residues. V shed 8 bases, J shed 0 bases, and the junction held 6 bases outside the gene matches. From germline, CDR1 is MDHEN and CDR2 SYDVKM. The CDR3 DNA reads TGTGCCAGCGGAGAGGGGGCACCTAACTATGGCTACACCTTC. It yields the protein CASGEGAPNYGYTF.

The chain is built from TRBV3-1 (or the pseudogene TRBV3-2) and TRBJ1-2; D might be TRBD1 (5 bases). Trimming pared 0 bases from V and 7 bases from J, leaving 9 bases between. This CDR3 region has 13 residues. Germline V gene lookup returns CDR1 LGHDT and CDR2 YNNKEL (reference sequence). The chain's CDR3 is CASSQDPGGGYTF. In DNA form, the CDR3 reads TGTGCCAGCAGCCAAGATCCCGGGGGTGGCTACACCTTC.

This chain links TRBV9 with TRBJ1-3; perhaps TRBD1 as D (5 bases). The germline CDR1 and CDR2 sequences are SGDLS and YYNGEE. V shed 4 bases and J shed 8 bases, with 16 bases lying between them. This CDR3 has 14 amino acids. CDR3 nucleotide sequence: TGTGCCAGCAGCCCGTGGGGGGAGGGGCACACCATATATTTT. Translation gives CASSPWGEGHTIYF. Variable domain in full (rest from reference TRBV9 and TRBJ1-3): DSGVTQTPKHLITATGQRVTLRCSPRSGDLSVYWYQQSLDQGLQFLIQYYNGEERAKGNILERFSAQQFPDLHSELNLSSLELGDSALYFCASSPWGEGHTIYFGEGSWLTVV.

The chain recombines TRBV7-2 with TRBJ1-1; D unclear. Trimming took 1 base from V and 9 from J, leaving 12 bases between them. The CDR3 spans 13 residues. Germline V CDR1 and CDR2: SGHTA, FQGNSA. The CDR3 here is CASSLDPGPQAFF. Written as DNA, the CDR3 is TGTGCCAGCAGCTTAGACCCCGGGCCACAAGCTTTCTTT.

This rearrangement joins TRBV6-1 to TRBJ1-1, with a possible D match to TRBD1 (5 bases). The CDR3 spans 14 residues. Trimming pared 1 base from V and 0 bases from J, leaving 6 bases between. Germline values: CDR1 MNHNS, CDR2 SASEGT. CDR3 amino acids: CASSEGQMNTEAFF. The CDR3 nucleotides are TGTGCCAGCAGTGAAGGACAGATGAACACTGAAGCTTTCTTT.

The sample holds many counts of this clone. The chain recombines TRBV3-1 (or the pseudogene TRBV3-2) with TRBJ2-5; D perhaps matches TRBD2 (5 bases). The V end was cut by 0 bases, the J end by 4 bases, with 12 bases between. The CDR3 has 15 amino acids. Germline V lookup: CDR1 LGHDT, CDR2 YNNKEL (reference sequence). The CDR3 DNA reads as TGTGCCAGCAGCCAAGAAGTCTTGAGCGGAGAGACCCAGTACTTC. Translating gives CASSQEVLSGETQYF.

This clone appeared once. The V call is TRBV6-5, the J call TRBJ1-4, with unresolved D. In germline, CDR1 is MNHEY, CDR2 SVGAGI. The CDR3 runs 15 residues. The germline V and J ends were trimmed by 6 bases and 8 bases, with 19 bases remaining between them. CDR3 loop: CASSRNGQSSEKLFF. The CDR3 nucleotides are TGTGCCAGCAGCCGTAACGGCCAGTCAAGCGAAAAACTGTTTTTT.

The chain has TRBV6-5 and TRBJ2-2, with TRBD2 matching 8 bases. Germline-derived CDR1 and CDR2 are MNHEY and SVGAGI. The J segment lost 7 bases and the V segment lost 6 bases, leaving 10 bases of the junction unmatched. The CDR3 runs to 15 residues. The CDR3 DNA is TGTGCCAGCAGCCCGAGCGGGAGTAGCGGCGGGGAGCTGTTTTTT. This encodes CASSPSGSSGGELFF.

This clone was counted a few times. The V and J genes are TRBV6-2 or TRBV6-3 and TRBJ1-5; no definite D call. This CDR3 region has 16 residues. Trimming cost V 3 bases and J 5 bases, with 17 bases left between them. Germline CDR1 MNHEY, CDR2 SVGEGT. CDR3 bases: TGTGCCAGCAGTTATTACGACTCGATCCTCTATCAGCCCCAGCATTTT. Its translation: CASSYYDSILYQPQHF.

The genes are TRBV10-3 and TRBJ2-3; the D gene is possibly TRBD1 (5 bases). V gave up 8 bases and J gave up 0 bases, with 6 bases separating them. Germline CDR1 and CDR2: ENHRY and SYGVKD. CDR3 size: 12 residues. The CDR3 DNA sequence: TGTGCCATCGCAGGGAGCACAGATACGCAGTATTTT. It yields the protein CAIAGSTDTQYF.

The chain links TRBV28 to TRBJ2-1, with 9 bases fitting TRBD1. This CDR3 has 14 residues. J lost 7 bases, V lost 3 bases, and 4 bases had no gene match. Germline CDR1 and CDR2: MDHEN and SYDVKM. The CDR3 is CASSFHRGRNEQFF. CDR3 in DNA: TGTGCCAGCAGTTTTCACAGGGGGCGGAATGAGCAGTTCTTC.

The V call is TRBV5-5, the J call TRBJ2-7, with a weak D call TRBD1 (5 bases). Germline CDR1 reads SGHKS; CDR2 reads YYEKEE (reference sequence). The CDR3 totals 15 residues. V was cut by 4 bases and J by 2 bases, with 16 bases left in between. DNA of the CDR3: TGTGCCAGCAGCCTGGGGCAGGTTATAGCCTACGAGCAGTACTTC. Translated: CASSLGQVIAYEQYF.

The chain uses TRBV7-8 and TRBJ1-1; the D is unclear. Germline CDR1 is SGHVS and CDR2 is FQNEAQ. V gave up 3 bases and J gave up 11 bases, with 13 bases separating them. There are 12 residues in the CDR3. This chain's CDR3 is CASSFEGLGAFF. CDR3 nucleotide sequence: TGTGCCAGCAGCTTTGAGGGCTTGGGGGCTTTCTTT.

This clone was seen just once. V usage is TRBV6-5 and J usage is TRBJ2-6; a possible D gene is TRBD2 (7 bases). V lost 2 bases to trimming and J lost 4 bases, with 12 bases between them. CDR3 length: 16 amino acids. Germline V gene data show CDR1 as MNHEY and CDR2 as SVGAGI. CDR3 DNA: TGTGCCAGCAGTTACCGGGGGGCGAGAGGGGCCAACGTCCTGACTTTC. This gives the protein CASSYRGARGANVLTF.

This clone showed up just a few times. The gene calls are TRBV19 and TRBJ1-3, with unresolved D. This CDR3 has 13 residues. Germline values: CDR1 LNHDA, CDR2 SQIVND (reference sequence). The V end lost 7 bases, the J end lost 3 bases, and 10 bases lay between the germline ends. The CDR3 sequence: CASTWGFGNTIYF. Here the CDR3 DNA reads TGTGCCAGTACATGGGGTTTTGGAAACACCATATATTTT.

This clone ranks as medium-sized. The chain employs TRBV6-2 or TRBV6-3 and TRBJ2-5; weak D call: TRBD2 (7 bases). Trimming stripped 4 bases from V and 5 bases from J, with 11 bases between. Germline V gene lookup returns CDR1 MNHEY and CDR2 SVGEGT. This CDR3 has 13 residues. CDR3 in DNA: TGTGCCAGCAGTTGGGGGGGCCGGGAGACCCAGTACTTC. The encoded protein is CASSWGGRETQYF.

The chain links TRBV7-2 to TRBJ2-5; 8 nucleotides line up with TRBD1. V shed 5 bases, J shed 9 bases, and the junction held 14 bases outside the gene matches. Germline assignment: CDR1 SGHTA and CDR2 FQGNSA. This CDR3 spans 15 amino acids. CDR3 amino acids: CASSPDRAPPGAQYF. As DNA, the CDR3 is TGTGCCAGCAGCCCGGACAGGGCGCCGCCAGGGGCCCAGTACTTC.

The V and J genes are TRBV7-8 and TRBJ1-1; 11 positions match TRBD1. Looked up from germline, CDR1 is SGHVS and CDR2 is FQNEAQ. The length of the CDR3 is 18 residues. V gave up 3 bases and J gave up 5 bases; unmatched junction bases: 14. The CDR3 DNA is TGTGCCAGCAGCTTGTCAGTCGGACAGGGGGCCGGGGGGACTGAAGCTTTCTTT. Protein: CASSLSVGQGAGGTEAFF. The full variable domain, in which reference TRBV7-8 and TRBJ1-1 provide the parts outside the CDR3, is GAGVSQSPRYKVAKRGQDVALRCDPISGHVSLFWYQQALGQGPEFLTYFQNEAQLDKSGLPSDRFFAERPEGSVSTLKIQRTQQEDSAVYLCASSLSVGQGAGGTEAFFGQGTRLTVV.

V is TRBV12-5 and J is TRBJ2-1; 8 positions match TRBD1. CDR1 is LGHNT and CDR2 is FRNRAP in the germline V gene. The CDR3 runs to 16 residues. V shed 5 bases and J 3 bases; nucleotides not matched to a gene: 9. The CDR3 sequence is CASGTSGGPLYNEQFF. CDR3 sequence (DNA): TGTGCTAGTGGTACCTCAGGGGGCCCCCTCTACAATGAGCAGTTCTTC.

This clone was counted once. The chain has TRBV6-1 and TRBJ1-1; D call uncertain. Germline V gene lookup returns CDR1 MNHNS and CDR2 SASEGT. The CDR3 covers 13 residues. The V and J ends lost 2 bases and 1 base respectively, with 5 bases between them. DNA of the CDR3: TGTGCCAGCAGTGAAAACTGGAACACTGAAGCTTTCTTT. Its protein product is CASSENWNTEAFF.

The chain uses TRBV7-9 and TRBJ1-5; no clear D. From germline, CDR1 is SEHNR and CDR2 FQNEAQ (reference sequence). The V and J ends lost 4 bases and 0 bases respectively, with 13 bases between them. CDR3 length: 16 amino acids. The CDR3 bases are TGTGCCAGCAGCTCCACATCGGATTATAGCAATCAGCCCCAGCATTTT. Residues: CASSSTSDYSNQPQHF.

V is TRBV25-1 and J is TRBJ1-4, with D possibly matching TRBD1 (6 bases). Trimming stripped 3 bases from V and 4 bases from J, with 15 bases between. Germline CDR1 and CDR2: MGHDK and SYGVNS. The CDR3 runs to 16 residues. The CDR3 nucleotides are TGTGCCAGCAGTGATGGGAGGGGGTTGGTTAATGAAAAACTGTTTTTT. This translates into CASSDGRGLVNEKLFF.

J is TRBJ1-3 and V is TRBV5-1; no clear D. The CDR3 totals 14 residues. CDR1 is SGHRS and CDR2 is YFSETQ in the germline V gene. The V and J ends lost 0 bases and 0 bases respectively, with 4 bases between them. CDR3 protein: CASSLEYSGNTIYF. The CDR3 DNA sequence: TGCGCCAGCAGCTTGGAATACTCTGGAAACACCATATATTTT.

This chain joins TRBV11-2 and TRBJ2-1; D unclear. Germline CDR1 reads SGHAT; CDR2 reads FQNNGV. Trimming took 1 base from V and 6 from J, leaving 10 bases between them. This CDR3 is 14 amino acids long. The CDR3 nucleotides are TGTGCCAGCAGCTTAGTCCAACAATCCAATGAGCAGTTCTTC. It translates to CASSLVQQSNEQFF.

This chain links TRBV2 with TRBJ2-7, with D perhaps matching TRBD2 (5 bases). Germline CDR1 SNHLY, CDR2 FYNNEI. CDR3 size: 16 residues. V shed 4 bases and J shed 2 bases, with 18 bases lying between them. The CDR3 DNA sequence: TGTGCCAGCAGTGGAGGTAGCGATATGAATGCCTACGAGCAGTACTTC. Translation gives CASSGGSDMNAYEQYF.

This chain connects TRBV10-1 to TRBJ1-1; the D gene is possibly TRBD1 (5 bases). Deletions cut 3 bases from V and 0 bases from J, with 8 bases between. The CDR3 has 14 amino acids. Germline V gene sequence: CDR1 WNHNN, CDR2 SYGVQD (reference sequence). Written as DNA, the CDR3 is TGCGCCAGCAGTGAAAAGGGGTTGAACACTGAAGCTTTCTTT. Translating it yields CASSEKGLNTEAFF.